This T cell receptor beta chain was profiled in a study of immune evolution from preneoplasia to lung adenocarcinoma. For the study at large: HLA loss of heterozygosity: 7% AIS, around 16% MIA, roughly 35% ADC, none AAH.

CDR3 length: 12 amino acids. The V end lost 6 bases, the J end lost 4 bases, and 9 bases lay between the germline ends. Germline V CDR1 and CDR2: MGHDK, SYGVNS. After pathologic assessment, macro-dissection selected premalignant or tumor cells for extraction. This clone is classed as medium-sized. What it recognizes is unknown. Clones were sequenced by immunoSEQ multiplex PCR, and TCRdb holds only the in-frame ones, with some missing. The sample lists more than 8,000 clones; approximately 78% were seen once. The study's findings and limits: Later-stage lesions appeared to have more T cells, more diversity, less clonality.

The chain links TRBV25-1 to TRBJ1-1; D call uncertain. Sequencing input: FFPE lung adenocarcinoma in situ tissue. The sequence was obtained from a person between 65 and 79 years old with lung adenocarcinoma. CDR3: CASRRGGTEAFF. The CDR3 bases are TGTGCCAGCAGGCGAGGCGGCACTGAAGCTTTCTTT.